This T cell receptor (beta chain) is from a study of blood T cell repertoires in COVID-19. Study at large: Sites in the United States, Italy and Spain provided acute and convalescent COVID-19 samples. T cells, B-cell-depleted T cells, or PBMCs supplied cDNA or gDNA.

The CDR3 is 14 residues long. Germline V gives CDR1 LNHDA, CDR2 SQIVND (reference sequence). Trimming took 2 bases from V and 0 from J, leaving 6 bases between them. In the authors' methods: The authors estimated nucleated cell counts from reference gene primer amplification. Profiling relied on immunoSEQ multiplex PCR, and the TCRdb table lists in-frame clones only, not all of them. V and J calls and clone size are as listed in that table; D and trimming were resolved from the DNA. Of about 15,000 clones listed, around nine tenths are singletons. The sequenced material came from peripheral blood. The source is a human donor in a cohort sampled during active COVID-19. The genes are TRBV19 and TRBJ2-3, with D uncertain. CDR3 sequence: CASSIPPSTDTQYF. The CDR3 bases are TGTGCCAGTAGTATACCCCCTAGCACAGATACGCAGTATTTT.